The source of this T cell receptor beta chain is a study of blood T cell repertoires in COVID-19 (dated by TCRdb to 2020 to 2022). For context, the study as a whole: Collaborator samples came from the United States, Italy and Spain and covered acute and convalescent phases of COVID-19. The material from the prospective study consisted of cDNA or gDNA derived from T cells, B-cell-depleted T cells, or PBMCs. The dataset comprised deeply sampled blood TCRbeta repertoires from subjects exposed to, actively infected with, or recovered from COVID-19. The repertoires were made available in a free public database intended to serve as a resource for research on the immune response to SARS-CoV-2. The samples were drawn from the first 160 participants of the ongoing ImmuneRACE study and from 950 to 1,500 subjects provided by 6 global collaborators. Nearly every sample came with metadata listing a de-identified subject ID, COVID-19 status, age in years and sex. Where HLA class I and class II types were available, the types were taken from metadata supplied by the sample provider, not from assay-based typing. Study-wide findings and limitations: The quantity of clinical and demographic metadata differed by source and by participant and was supplied without curation.

This clone showed up just once. Its antigen remains unidentified. No much larger clone exists at a distance of one base, and base qualities are not known. TCRbeta CDR3 regions were amplified from genomic DNA by means of the immunoSEQ Assay, a bias-controlled multiplex PCR. Turning to the authors' computational methods: The number of nucleated cells in each sample was estimated from the amplification of reference gene primers within the assay. Sequence reads were collapsed and filtered to measure the absolute abundance of every unique TCRbeta CDR3 rearrangement. For each sample, productive Simpson clonality was calculated as the square root of Simpson's diversity index across productive rearrangements. Held by TCRdb, this immuneACCESS table contains in-frame sequences only and omits some clones. Under half of the omission traces to an unresolved V gene where checked; the cause of the rest is unknown. V and J calls and clone size are those listed in that table; D and trimming were worked out from the DNA. This sample gives 300,000 to 400,000 clones in total; 75% to 90% of them show up just once. The ten most abundant clones make up under 6% of the sample.

Participants in the prospective study were enrolled through a virtual design, were aged roughly 18 to 100 years, and lived in 24 United States geographic areas. Cohort assignment in the prospective study relied on participant-reported clinical history from a screening survey and a study questionnaire. Recovered participants in ImmuneRACE Cohort 3 were defined by two consecutive negative NP/OP PCR tests, clearance by a healthcare professional, or resolution of symptoms. In the prospective study, mobile phlebotomists collected whole blood, serum and a nasopharyngeal or oropharyngeal swab from each participant. Participants in the prospective study had the option to provide additional blood draws and questionnaires over a 2-month period. Before DNA extraction, blood samples from the prospective study were shipped at room temperature or frozen. The source material was PBMCs or T cells enriched from blood (not recorded which). This TCR was sampled from a man aged 25-45 years who had recovered from COVID-19.

The CDR3 region has the sequence CAWSWRGLNQPQHF. The DNA sequence reads TGTGCCTGGAGTTGGAGGGGACTAAATCAGCCCCAGCATTTT. Recombination joined TRBV30 with TRBJ1-5; TRBD1 is possibly the D segment (5 matching bases). Per the germline V gene (reference sequence), GTSNPN is the CDR1 and SVGIG is the CDR2. Reading from cysteine to phenylalanine, the CDR3 counts 14 amino acids. Only the CDR3 region is kept as DNA, spanning 42 bases read in frame from base 1. The germline ends are 12 bases apart after V is trimmed by 2 bases and J by 4 bases. Reference TRBV30 and TRBJ1-5 genes cover what lies past the CDR3, so the full variable domain is SQTIHQWPATLVQPVGSPLSLECTVEGTSNPNLYWYRQAAGRGLQLLFYSVGIGQISSEVPQNLSASRPQDRQFILSSKKLLLSDSGFYLCAWSWRGLNQPQHFGDGTRLSIL.